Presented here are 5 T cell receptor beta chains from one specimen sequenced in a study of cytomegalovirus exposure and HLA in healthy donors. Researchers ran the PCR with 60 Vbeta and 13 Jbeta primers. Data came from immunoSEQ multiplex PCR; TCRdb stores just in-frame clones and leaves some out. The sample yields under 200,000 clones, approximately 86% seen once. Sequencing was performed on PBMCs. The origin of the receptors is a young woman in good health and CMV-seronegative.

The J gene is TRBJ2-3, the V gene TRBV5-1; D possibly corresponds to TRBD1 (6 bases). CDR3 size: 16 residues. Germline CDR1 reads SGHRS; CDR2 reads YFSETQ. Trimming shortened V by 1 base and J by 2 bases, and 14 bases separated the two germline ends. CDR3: CASSLNSGQNTDTQYF. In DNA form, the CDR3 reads TGCGCCAGCAGCTTGAATTCGGGACAAAACACAGATACGCAGTATTTT.

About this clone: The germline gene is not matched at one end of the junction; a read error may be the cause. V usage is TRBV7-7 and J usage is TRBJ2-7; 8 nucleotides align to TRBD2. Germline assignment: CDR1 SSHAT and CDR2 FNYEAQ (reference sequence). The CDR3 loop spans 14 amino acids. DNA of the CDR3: TGTGCTAGCAGCCCCAGCGGGAGTGCCTACGAGCAGTACTTC. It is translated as CASSPSGSAYEQYF.

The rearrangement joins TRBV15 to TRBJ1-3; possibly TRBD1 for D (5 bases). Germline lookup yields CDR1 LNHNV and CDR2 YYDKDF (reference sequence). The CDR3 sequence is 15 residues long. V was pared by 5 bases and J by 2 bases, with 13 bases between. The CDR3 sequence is CATSPRTPTGNTIYF. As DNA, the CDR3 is TGTGCCACCAGCCCGCGGACACCCACTGGAAACACCATATATTTT.

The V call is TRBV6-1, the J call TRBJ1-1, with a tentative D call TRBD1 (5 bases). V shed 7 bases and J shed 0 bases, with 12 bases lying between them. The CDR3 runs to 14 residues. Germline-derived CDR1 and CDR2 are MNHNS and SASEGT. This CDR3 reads CASIRTSMNTEAFF. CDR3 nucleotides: TGTGCCAGCATCCGGACAAGCATGAACACTGAAGCTTTCTTT.

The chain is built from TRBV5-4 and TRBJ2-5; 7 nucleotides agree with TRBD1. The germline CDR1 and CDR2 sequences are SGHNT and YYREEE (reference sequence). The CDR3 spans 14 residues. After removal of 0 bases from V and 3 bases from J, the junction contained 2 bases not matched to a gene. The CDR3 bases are TGTGCCAGCAGCTTGGCGGGGACAGAAGAGACCCAGTACTTC. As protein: CASSLAGTEETQYF.